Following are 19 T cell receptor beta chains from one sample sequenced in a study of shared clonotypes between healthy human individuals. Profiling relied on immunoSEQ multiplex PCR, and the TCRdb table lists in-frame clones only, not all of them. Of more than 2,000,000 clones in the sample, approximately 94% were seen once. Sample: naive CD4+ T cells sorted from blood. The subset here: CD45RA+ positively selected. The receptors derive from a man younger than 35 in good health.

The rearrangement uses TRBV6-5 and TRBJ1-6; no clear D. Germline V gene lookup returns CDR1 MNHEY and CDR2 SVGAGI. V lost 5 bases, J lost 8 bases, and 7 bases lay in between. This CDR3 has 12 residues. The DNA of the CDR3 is TGTGCCAGCAGTCACCTCGATTCACCCCTCCACTTT. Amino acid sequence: CASSHLDSPLHF.

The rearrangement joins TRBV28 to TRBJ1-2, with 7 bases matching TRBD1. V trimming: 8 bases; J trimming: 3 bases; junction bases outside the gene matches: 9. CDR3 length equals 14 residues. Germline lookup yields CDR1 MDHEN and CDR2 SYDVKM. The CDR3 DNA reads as TGTGCCAGCCTTTCCCAGGGGGGGGACTATGGCTACACCTTC. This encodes CASLSQGGDYGYTF.

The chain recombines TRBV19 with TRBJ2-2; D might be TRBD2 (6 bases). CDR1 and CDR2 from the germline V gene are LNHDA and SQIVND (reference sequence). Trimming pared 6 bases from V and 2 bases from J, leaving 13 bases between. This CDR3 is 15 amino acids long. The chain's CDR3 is CASSPPGLNTGELFF. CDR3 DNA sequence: TGTGCCAGTAGCCCGCCGGGACTTAACACCGGGGAGCTGTTTTTT.

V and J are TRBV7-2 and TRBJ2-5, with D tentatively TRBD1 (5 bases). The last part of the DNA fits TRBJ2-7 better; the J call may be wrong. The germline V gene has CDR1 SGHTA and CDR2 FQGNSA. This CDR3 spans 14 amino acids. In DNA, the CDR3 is TGTGCCAGCAGCTTAGGGGCAGGGATCTACGAGCAGTACTTC. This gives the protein CASSLGAGIYEQYF.

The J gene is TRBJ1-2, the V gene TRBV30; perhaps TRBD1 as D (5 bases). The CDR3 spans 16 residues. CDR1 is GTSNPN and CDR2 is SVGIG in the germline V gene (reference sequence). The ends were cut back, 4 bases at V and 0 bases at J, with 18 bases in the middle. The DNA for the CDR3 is TGTGCCTGGATCCCGGGGGGTAGGGGCCCTAACTATGGCTACACCTTC. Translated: CAWIPGGRGPNYGYTF.

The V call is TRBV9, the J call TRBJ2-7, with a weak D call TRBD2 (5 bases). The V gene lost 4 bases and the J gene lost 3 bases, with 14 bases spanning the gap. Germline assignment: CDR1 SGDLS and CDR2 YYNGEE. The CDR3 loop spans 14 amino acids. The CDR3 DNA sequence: TGTGCCAGCAGCTCCGGAGGACTCAGCTACGAGCAGTACTTC. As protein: CASSSGGLSYEQYF.

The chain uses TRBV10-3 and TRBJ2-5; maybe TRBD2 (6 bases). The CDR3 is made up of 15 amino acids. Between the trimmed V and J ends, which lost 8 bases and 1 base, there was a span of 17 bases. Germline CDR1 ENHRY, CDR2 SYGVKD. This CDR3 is CAIGAGPGSQETQYF. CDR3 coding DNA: TGTGCCATCGGCGCGGGGCCCGGGAGCCAAGAGACCCAGTACTTC.

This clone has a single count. The CDR3 DNA is TGTGCCAGCAGCATAAGTTGGACCGACAATGAGCAGTTCTTC. Translated: CASSISWTDNEQFF. The rearrangement joins TRBV7-6 to TRBJ2-1, with unresolved D. The CDR3 is made up of 14 amino acids. Germline assignment: CDR1 SGHVS and CDR2 FNYEAQ. Trimming shortened V by 5 bases and J by 5 bases, and 13 bases separated the two germline ends.

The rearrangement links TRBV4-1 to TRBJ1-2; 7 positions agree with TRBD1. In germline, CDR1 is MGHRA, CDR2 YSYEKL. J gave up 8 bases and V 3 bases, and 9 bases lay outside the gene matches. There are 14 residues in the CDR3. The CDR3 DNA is TGCGCCAGCAGCCATTGGGCAGGGGGGCAAGGCTACACCTTC. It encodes CASSHWAGGQGYTF.

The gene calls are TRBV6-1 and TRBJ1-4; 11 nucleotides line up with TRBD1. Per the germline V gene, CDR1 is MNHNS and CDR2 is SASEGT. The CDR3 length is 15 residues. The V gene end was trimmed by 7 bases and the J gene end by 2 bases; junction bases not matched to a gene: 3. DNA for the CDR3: TGTGCCAGCACCCGGACAGGGGGCACTAATGAAAAACTGTTTTTT. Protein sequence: CASTRTGGTNEKLFF.

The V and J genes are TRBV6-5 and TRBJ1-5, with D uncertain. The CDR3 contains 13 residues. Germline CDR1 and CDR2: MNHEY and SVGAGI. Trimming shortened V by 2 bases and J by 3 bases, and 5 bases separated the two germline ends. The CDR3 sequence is CASSYRVNQPQHF. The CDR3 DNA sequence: TGTGCCAGCAGTTACAGGGTCAATCAGCCCCAGCATTTT.

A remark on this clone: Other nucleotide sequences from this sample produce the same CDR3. Written as DNA, the CDR3 is TGTGCCACCAGCAGAGACAGCCAAGAGACCCAGTACTTC. Its protein product is CATSRDSQETQYF. The chain couples TRBV15 to TRBJ2-5; D unresolved. Between the trimmed V and J ends, which lost 0 bases and 1 base, there was a span of 3 bases. CDR1 LNHNV and CDR2 YYDKDF come from the germline V gene (reference sequence). The CDR3 has 13 amino acids.

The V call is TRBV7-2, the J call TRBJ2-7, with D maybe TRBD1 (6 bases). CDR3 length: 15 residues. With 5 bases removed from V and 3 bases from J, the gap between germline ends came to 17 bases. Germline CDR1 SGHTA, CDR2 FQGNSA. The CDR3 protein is CASSLSRTVNYEQYF. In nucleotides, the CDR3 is TGTGCCAGCAGCCTGAGCAGGACAGTGAACTACGAGCAGTACTTC.

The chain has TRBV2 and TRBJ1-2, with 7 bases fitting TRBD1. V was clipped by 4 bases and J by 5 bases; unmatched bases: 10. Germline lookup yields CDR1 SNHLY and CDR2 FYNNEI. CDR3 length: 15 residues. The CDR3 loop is CASSVKGAAFYGYTF. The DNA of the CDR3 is TGTGCCAGCAGTGTGAAGGGGGCAGCCTTTTATGGCTACACCTTC. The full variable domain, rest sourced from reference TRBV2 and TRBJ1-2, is EPEVTQTPSHQVTQMGQEVILRCVPISNHLYFYWYRQILGQKVEFLVSFYNNEISEKSEIFDDQFSVERPDGSNFTLKIRSTKLEDSAMYFCASSVKGAAFYGYTFGSGTRLTVV.

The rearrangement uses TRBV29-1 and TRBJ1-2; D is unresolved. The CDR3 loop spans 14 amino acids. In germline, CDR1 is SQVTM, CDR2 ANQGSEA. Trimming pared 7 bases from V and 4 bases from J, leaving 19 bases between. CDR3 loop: CSDESPRPSYGYTF. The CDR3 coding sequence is TGCAGCGACGAAAGCCCGCGGCCGAGCTATGGCTACACCTTC.

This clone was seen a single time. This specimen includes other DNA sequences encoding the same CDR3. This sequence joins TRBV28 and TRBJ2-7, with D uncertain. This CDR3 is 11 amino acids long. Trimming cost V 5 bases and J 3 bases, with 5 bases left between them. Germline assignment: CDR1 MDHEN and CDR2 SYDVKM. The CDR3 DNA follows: TGTGCCAGCAGTCTACTCTACGAGCAGTACTTC. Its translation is CASSLLYEQYF. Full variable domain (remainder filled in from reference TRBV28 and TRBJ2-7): DVKVTQSSRYLVKRTGEKVFLECVQDMDHENMFWYRQDPGLGLRLIYFSYDVKMKEKGDIPEGYSVSREKKERFSLILESASTNQTSMYLCASSLLYEQYFGPGTRLTVT.

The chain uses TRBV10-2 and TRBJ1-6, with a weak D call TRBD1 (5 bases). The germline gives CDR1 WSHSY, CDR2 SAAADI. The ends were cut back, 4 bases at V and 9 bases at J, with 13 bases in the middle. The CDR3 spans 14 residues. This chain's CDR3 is CASSAQGMGSPLHF. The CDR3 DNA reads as TGCGCCAGCAGTGCCCAGGGTATGGGTTCACCCCTCCACTTT.

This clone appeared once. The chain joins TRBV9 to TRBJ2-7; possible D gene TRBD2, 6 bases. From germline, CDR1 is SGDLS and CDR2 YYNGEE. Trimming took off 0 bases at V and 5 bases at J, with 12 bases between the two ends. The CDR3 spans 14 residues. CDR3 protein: CASSVVSWGDEQYF. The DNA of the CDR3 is TGTGCCAGCAGCGTAGTTAGTTGGGGGGACGAGCAGTACTTC.

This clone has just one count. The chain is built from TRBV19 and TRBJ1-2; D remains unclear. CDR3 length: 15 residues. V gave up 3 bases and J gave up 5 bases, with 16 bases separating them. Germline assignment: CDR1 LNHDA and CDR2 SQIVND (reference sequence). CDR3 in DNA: TGTGCCAGTAGTATCGGGTCACGAGAGAATTATGGCTACACCTTC. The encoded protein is CASSIGSRENYGYTF. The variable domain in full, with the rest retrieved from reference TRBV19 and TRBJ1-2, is DGGITQSPKYLFRKEGQNVTLSCEQNLNHDAMYWYRQDPGQGLRLIYYSQIVNDFQKGDIAEGYSVSREKKESFPLTVTSAQKNPTAFYLCASSIGSRENYGYTFGSGTRLTVV.